Listed below are T cell receptor beta chains from one sample, sequenced in a study of T cell responses to AZD1222 COVID-19 vaccine. The method was immunoSEQ multiplex PCR; TCRdb's version includes in-frame clones alone and lacks a portion of them. The table includes 90,000 to 110,000 clones, approximately 90% detected once. The material was peripheral blood, obtained on day 0 of AZD1222 vaccination. Every receptor here comes from an adult in good health. The CDR3 runs from the conserved cysteine through the conserved F or W. The D gene is left open where the match is weak. Where a row states a size, it is once, few, many or the class of an expanded clone; other rows omit it.

>-|TRBV5-4|-|TRBJ2-7
CASSLGGGISYEQYF
TGTGCCAGCAGCTTGGGGGGAGGCATCTCCTACGAGCAGTACTTC
>-|TRBV7-9|-|TRBJ1-1
CASSLGRTANTEAFF
TGTGCCAGCAGCTTAGGGCGGACAGCGAACACTGAAGCTTTCTTT
>-|TRBV7-9|-|TRBJ1-2
CASSLRQLEDYGYTF
TGTGCCAGCAGCTTAAGACAACTCGAGGACTATGGCTACACCTTC
>-|TRBV18|TRBD1|TRBJ1-2
CASSPAQGTFNYGYTF
TGTGCCAGCTCACCCGCACAGGGGACCTTTAACTATGGCTACACCTTC
>once|TRBV5-1|-|TRBJ1-1
CASSLATGVRTEAFF
TGCGCCAGCAGCTTGGCCACGGGAGTGCGCACTGAAGCTTTCTTT
>-|TRBV4-3|-|TRBJ1-2
CASSQAAFNNYGYTF
TGCGCCAGCAGCCAAGCAGCTTTCAATAACTATGGCTACACCTTC
>-|TRBV19|TRBD1|TRBJ1-6
CASRLQGGTLHF
TGTGCCAGTAGGTTACAGGGGGGAACCCTCCACTTT
>-|TRBV6-2/TRBV6-3|TRBD2|TRBJ2-2
CASSSPLSGGGELFF
TGTGCCAGCAGCTCACCCCTTAGCGGGGGCGGGGAGCTGTTTTTT
>-|TRBV11-2|-|TRBJ1-2
CASSLAGGPSNYGYTF
TGTGCCAGCAGCTTGGCTGGGGGGCCCTCTAACTATGGCTACACCTTC
>-|TRBV11-1|-|TRBJ2-1
CASSSQGRGYNEQFF
TGTGCCAGCAGCTCTCAGGGGAGAGGGTACAATGAGCAGTTCTTC
>-|TRBV6-6|TRBD1|TRBJ1-6
CASSYSQGARSPLHF
TGTGCCAGCAGTTACTCTCAGGGGGCTCGTTCACCCCTCCACTTT
>once|TRBV5-1|TRBD2|TRBJ2-5
CASSLATSGEETQYF
TGCGCCAGCAGCTTGGCGACTAGCGGGGAAGAGACCCAGTACTTC
>-|TRBV7-2|-|TRBJ2-7
CASSLAVWGISGLSYEQYF
TGTGCCAGCAGCTTAGCTGTATGGGGAATTAGCGGCCTTTCCTACGAGCAGTACTTC
>-|TRBV4-2|-|TRBJ1-2
CASSQDGNRVRHGYTF
TGTGCCAGCAGCCAGGACGGAAACAGGGTTCGGCATGGCTACACCTTC
>-|TRBV30|TRBD1|TRBJ1-5
CACDRGSLQPQHF
TGTGCCTGCGACAGGGGATCCCTCCAGCCCCAGCATTTT
>-|TRBV4-1|-|TRBJ1-1
CASSQPLQMNTEAFF
TGCGCCAGCAGCCAACCCCTACAGATGAACACTGAAGCTTTCTTT
>-|TRBV30|-|TRBJ1-1
CAWSAQGGTEAFF
TGTGCCTGGAGTGCACAGGGCGGCACTGAAGCTTTCTTT
>-|TRBV15|-|TRBJ1-4
CATSRDRMGAGTAEKLFF
TGTGCCACCAGCAGAGATCGGATGGGGGCCGGGACTGCCGAAAAACTGTTTTTT
>-|TRBV6-5|TRBD1|TRBJ1-1
CASSSQGAVTEAFF
TGTGCCAGCAGTTCTCAGGGGGCCGTCACTGAAGCTTTCTTT
>-|TRBV24-1|TRBD2|TRBJ2-3
CATSDLSSGPGDTQYF
TGTGCCACCAGTGATTTGTCTAGCGGGCCGGGAGATACGCAGTATTTT
>-|TRBV19|-|TRBJ2-2
CASGSFRASRNTGELFF
TGTGCCAGTGGGTCCTTTAGGGCTAGCAGGAACACCGGGGAGCTGTTTTTT
>-|TRBV2|TRBD2|TRBJ2-3
CASWGLAGGNTQYF
TGTGCCAGCTGGGGACTAGCGGGAGGAAATACGCAGTATTTT
>-|TRBV6-5|-|TRBJ2-2
CASISGGTGELFF
TGTGCCAGCATCTCTGGGGGCACCGGGGAGCTGTTTTTT
>once|TRBV4-2|TRBD2|TRBJ2-5
CASSQAWTSGLQETQYF
TGTGCCAGCAGCCAAGCTTGGACTAGCGGGCTACAAGAGACCCAGTACTTC
>few|TRBV4-1|-|TRBJ1-1
CASSLDPNTEAFF
TGCGCCAGCAGCCTGGACCCGAACACTGAAGCTTTCTTT
>once|TRBV7-9|-|TRBJ1-6
CASSRQDSPLHF
TGTGCCAGCAGCCGTCAAGATTCACCCCTCCACTTT